These T cell receptor beta chains were read from a single sample in a study of blood T cells in healthy people across ages. TCRdb itself ran the 5' RACE reads through MiXCR, one entry per CDR3 protein. The profile shows fewer than 900,000 distinct CDR3 sequences, 35% to 40% of them singletons. Sequencing was done on a sample of blood. The receptors stem from a man between 18 and 29 years old in good health. The CDR3 runs from the conserved cysteine through the conserved F or W. D genes are given only for firm matches. For some rows the clone size is stated as once, few or many, or as a class when expanded; others skip it.

TRBV29-1	NA	TRBJ1-2	NA	CSVEALPSHTYGYTF	TGCAGCGTTGAAGCCCTCCCCTCTCATACTTATGGCTACACCTTC
TRBV29-1	few	TRBJ2-3	TRBD2	CSVGGGRPTDTQYF	TGCAGCGTTGGGGGAGGGAGACCCACAGATACGCAGTATTTT
TRBV7-9	NA	TRBJ2-7	NA	CASSWGVGTSAYEQYF	TGTGCCAGCAGCTGGGGCGTTGGGACGTCAGCCTACGAGCAGTACTTC
TRBV7-3	NA	TRBJ1-2	TRBD1	CASSPSRGLYGYTF	TGTGCCAGCAGCCCAAGCAGGGGGCTTTATGGCTACACCTTC
TRBV7-3	NA	TRBJ2-1	NA	CASSPDSFYNEQFF	TGTGCCAGCAGCCCTGACTCCTTCTACAATGAGCAGTTCTTC
TRBV7-2	few	TRBJ2-1	TRBD2	CASSLVPAGGPVNAEQFF	TGTGCCAGCAGCTTAGTGCCAGCGGGGGGGCCGGTCAACGCTGAGCAGTTCTTC
TRBV7-2	NA	TRBJ2-2	NA	CASSLVDWNTGELFF	TGTGCCAGCAGCTTAGTGGACTGGAACACCGGGGAGCTGTTTTTT
TRBV5-1	NA	TRBJ2-7	TRBD1	CASSPTGAAYEQYF	TGCGCCAGCAGCCCAACAGGGGCGGCCTACGAGCAGTACTTC
TRBV5-1	once	TRBJ2-3	TRBD2	CASSQQTSVGDTQYF	TGCGCCAGCAGCCAACAGACTAGCGTTGGGGATACGCAGTATTTT
TRBV20-1	once	TRBJ2-1	NA	CSAVGSLSYNEQFF	TGCAGTGCGGTGGGGAGCCTCTCCTACAATGAGCAGTTCTTC
TRBV5-1	few	TRBJ1-4	TRBD1	CASSLRGTGTPMGEKLFF	TGCGCCAGCAGCTTGAGAGGGACAGGAACTCCGATGGGTGAAAAACTGTTTTTT
TRBV4-1	few	TRBJ1-2	NA	CASSQDSWDLYGYTF	TGCGCCAGCAGCCAAGATAGTTGGGATCTCTATGGCTACACCTTC
TRBV21-1	few	TRBJ1-6	NA	CATGTDGLNNSPLHF	TGTGCCACGGGGACAGATGGACTAAATAATTCACCCCTCCACTTT
TRBV18	few	TRBJ2-7	NA	CASSPPPGEQYF	TGTGCCAGCTCACCCCCTCCGGGGGAGCAGTACTTC
TRBV6-2/TRBV6-3	few	TRBJ2-5	TRBD1	CASKDRTETQYF	TGTGCCAGCAAGGACAGGACGGAGACCCAGTACTTC
TRBV6-5	NA	TRBJ2-1	NA	CASSPAWGAHEQFF	TGTGCCAGCAGTCCTGCCTGGGGGGCGCATGAGCAGTTCTTC
TRBV6-6	NA	TRBJ2-7	NA	CASRQKGDEQYF	TGTGCCAGCAGGCAGAAAGGAGACGAGCAGTACTTC
TRBV9	NA	TRBJ1-4	NA	CASSVAAENEKLFF	TGTGCCAGCAGCGTAGCGGCAGAAAATGAAAAACTGTTTTTT
TRBV11-2	many	TRBJ2-7	TRBD2	CASSPGLGLHEQYF	TGTGCCAGCAGCCCGGGACTAGGTCTACACGAGCAGTACTTC
TRBV9	NA	TRBJ2-3	NA	CASSLSAGLPDTQYF	TGTGCCAGCAGCCTCTCCGCGGGGCTCCCAGATACGCAGTATTTT
TRBV7-3	NA	TRBJ1-4	NA	CASSDRGGTNEKLFF	TGTGCCAGCAGCGACCGTGGGGGGACTAATGAAAAACTGTTTTTT
TRBV9	few	TRBJ2-5	NA	CASSAGLSLETQYF	TGTGCCAGCAGCGCGGGACTTAGTCTCGAGACCCAGTACTTC
TRBV20-1	few	TRBJ2-7	NA	CSAREVGEGYEQYF	TGCAGTGCTAGAGAGGTAGGCGAAGGCTACGAGCAGTACTTC